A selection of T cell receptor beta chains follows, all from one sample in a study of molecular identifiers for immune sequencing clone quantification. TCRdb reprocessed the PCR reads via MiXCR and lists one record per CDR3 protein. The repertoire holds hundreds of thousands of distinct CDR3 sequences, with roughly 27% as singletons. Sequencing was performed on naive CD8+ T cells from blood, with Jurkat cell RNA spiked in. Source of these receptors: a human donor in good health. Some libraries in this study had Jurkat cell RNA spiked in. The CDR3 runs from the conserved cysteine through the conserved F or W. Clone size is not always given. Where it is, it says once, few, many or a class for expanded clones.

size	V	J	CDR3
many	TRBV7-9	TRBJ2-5	CASSFSPGETQYF
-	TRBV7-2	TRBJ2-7	CASSLTGRGAYEQYF
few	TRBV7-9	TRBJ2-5	CASSQGTDQETQYF
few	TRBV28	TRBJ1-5	CASSPRGVISNQPQHF
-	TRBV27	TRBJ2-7	CASSLRQYYEQYF
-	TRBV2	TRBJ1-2	CASSQTGTANYGYTF
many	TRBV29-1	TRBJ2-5	CSVVPGGEGETQYF
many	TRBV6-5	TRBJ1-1	CASSYDSNTEAFF
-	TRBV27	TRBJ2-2	CASSSGTEANTGELFF
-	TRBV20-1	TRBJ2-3	CSARDPLAGVGTDTQYF
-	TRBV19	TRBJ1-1	CACSIGGSGTEAFF
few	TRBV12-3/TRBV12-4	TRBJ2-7	CASSHTDSYEQYF
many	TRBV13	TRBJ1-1	CASSTGTGTEAFF
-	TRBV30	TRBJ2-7	CAWSIMSGSYEQYF
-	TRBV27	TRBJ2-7	CASSLTGPRVSYEQYF
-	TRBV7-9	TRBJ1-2	CASSEQEGAYGYTF
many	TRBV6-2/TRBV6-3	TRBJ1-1	CASNNYRGRVSEAFF
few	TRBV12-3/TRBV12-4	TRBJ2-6	CASSVTGSGANVLTF
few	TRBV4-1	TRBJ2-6	CASSNGPGANVLTF
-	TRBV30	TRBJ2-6	CAWSRQGILSGANVLTF
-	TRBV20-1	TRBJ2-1	CSPARGVLNVYNEQLF
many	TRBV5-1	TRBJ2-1	CASSLGLASPEQFF
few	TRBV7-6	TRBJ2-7	CASSSGPNYEQYF
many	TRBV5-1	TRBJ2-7	CASSTYAGSYEQYF
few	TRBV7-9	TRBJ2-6	CASSSSTGAPGGSGANVLTF
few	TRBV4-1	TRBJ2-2	CASSQVTSGGAVTGELFF
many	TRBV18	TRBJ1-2	CASSPPIGGYTF
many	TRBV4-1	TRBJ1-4	CASSQVGREKLFF
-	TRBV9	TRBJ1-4	CASSRSGYTDEKLFF
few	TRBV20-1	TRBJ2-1	CSASDGTSGHNEQFF
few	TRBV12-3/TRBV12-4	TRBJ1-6	CASQERRNSPLHF
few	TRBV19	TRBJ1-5	CASSIEDSDDSNQPQHF
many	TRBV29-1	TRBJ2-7	CSVEAPDSYEQYF
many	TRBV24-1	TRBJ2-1	CATSFGTAPYNEQFF
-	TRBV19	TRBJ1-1	CASSIFTPGTTEAFF
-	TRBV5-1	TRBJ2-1	CASSLAAGDEQFF
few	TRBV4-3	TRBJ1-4	CASSRQTTNEKLFF
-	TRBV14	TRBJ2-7	CASSQVGDRAFYEQYF
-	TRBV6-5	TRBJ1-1	CASSYGRDLGTEAFF
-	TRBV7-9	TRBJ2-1	CASSSPPLPGGGSEQFF
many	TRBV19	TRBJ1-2	CASSILLIGGQNNYGYTF
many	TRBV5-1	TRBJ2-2	CASSLGQGNTGELFF
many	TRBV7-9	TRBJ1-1	CASSLVEGDDTEAFF
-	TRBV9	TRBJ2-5	CASSAGQGRQIQYF